This T cell receptor (beta chain) is from a study of ipilimumab plus nivolumab after autologous stem cell transplantation (dated by TCRdb to the early 2020s). Regarding the study in general: The median number of doses received by trial patients was four or five for ipilimumab and 8 for nivolumab. Primary refractory and relapsed disease were included in the DLBCL cohort, with 18-month progression-free survival of approximately 86% and 30%, respectively. The trial enrolled patients with high-risk diffuse large B cell lymphoma, mature T cell lymphoma, or multiple myeloma undergoing autologous transplant. The intent-to-treat population of the trial consisted of roughly 38 patients. General conclusions and limits of the study: Per the authors, a biologic rationale for further study of the post-transplant checkpoint inhibition approach was offered by T cell receptor repertoire, regulatory T cell phenotype and gut microbiota profiles. Combined checkpoint inhibition appeared tolerable as post-transplant consolidation, according to the authors' conclusion.

Checkpoint therapy began 14 to 28 days after autologous transplant, with ipilimumab given at 1 mg/kg intravenously on day 1 of selected weeks. Nivolumab was given at 3 mg/kg intravenously on day 1 of weeks 1, 4, 7, 10, and every two weeks through week 26. Combined checkpoint inhibition with ipilimumab and nivolumab as consolidation after autologous stem cell transplantation was tested in a Phase Ib clinical trial. The protocol used for the library was the immunoSEQ multiplex PCR assay. TCRdb re-hosts the immuneACCESS table, in-frame sequences only. Its copies lack some clones; in the studies checked, an unresolved V gene accounts for under half of them, and the cause for the rest is not known. This sample has approximately 84,000 clones in its table, and under 85% of those were observed once. The ten largest clonotypes hold more than 2% of the sample. Remarks on this clone: Its antigen is still unknown. No much larger clone exists at a distance of one base, and base qualities are not known.

This sample comprised PBMCs, obtained in a trial of ipilimumab plus nivolumab as post-transplant consolidation. The sequence derives from a male donor with diffuse large B-cell lymphoma.

The bases read TGTGCCAGCAGTTACGGCGGGGGGATCACCGGGGAGCTGTTTTTT. Its product reads: CASSYGGGITGELFF. The sequence is built from TRBV6-5 and TRBJ2-2; 8 nucleotides in the junction match TRBD2. CDR1 and CDR2 (MNHEY, SVGAGI) derive from the germline V gene. The CDR3 sequence holds 15 residues, the cysteine and phenylalanine included. Solely the CDR3 DNA is kept, with 45 bases framed from the first base. The germline V and J ends show losses of 2 bases and 4 bases respectively, and no gene match explains 3 bases of the junction.